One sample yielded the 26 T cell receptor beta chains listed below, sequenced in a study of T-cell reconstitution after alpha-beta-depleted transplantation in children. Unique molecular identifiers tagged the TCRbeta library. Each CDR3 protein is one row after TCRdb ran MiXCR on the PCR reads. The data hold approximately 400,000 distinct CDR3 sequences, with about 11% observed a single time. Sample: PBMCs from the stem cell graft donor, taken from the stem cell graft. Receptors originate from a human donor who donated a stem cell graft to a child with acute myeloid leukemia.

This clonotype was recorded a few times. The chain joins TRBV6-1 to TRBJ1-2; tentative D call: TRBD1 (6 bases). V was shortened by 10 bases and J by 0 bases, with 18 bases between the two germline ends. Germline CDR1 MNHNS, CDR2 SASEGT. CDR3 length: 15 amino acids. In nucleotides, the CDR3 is TGTGCCACCCTCCCACAGGGAAGTGCTAACTATGGCTACACCTTC. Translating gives CATLPQGSANYGYTF.

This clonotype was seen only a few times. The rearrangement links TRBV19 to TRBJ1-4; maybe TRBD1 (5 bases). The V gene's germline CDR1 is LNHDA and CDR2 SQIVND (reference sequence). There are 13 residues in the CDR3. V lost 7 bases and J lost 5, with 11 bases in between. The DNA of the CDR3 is TGTGCCAGTAACCGGGACGGCAATGAAAAACTGTTTTTT. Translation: CASNRDGNEKLFF.

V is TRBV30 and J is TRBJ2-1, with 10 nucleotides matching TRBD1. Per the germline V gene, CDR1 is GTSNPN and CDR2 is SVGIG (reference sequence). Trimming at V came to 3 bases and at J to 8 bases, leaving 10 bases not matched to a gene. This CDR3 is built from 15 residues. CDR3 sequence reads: CAWSPRGTGVDEQFF. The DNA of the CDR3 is TGTGCCTGGAGCCCTAGGGGGACAGGGGTTGATGAGCAGTTCTTC.

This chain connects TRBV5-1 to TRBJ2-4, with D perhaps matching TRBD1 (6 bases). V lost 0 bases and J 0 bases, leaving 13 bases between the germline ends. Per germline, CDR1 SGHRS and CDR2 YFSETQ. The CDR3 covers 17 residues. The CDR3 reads CASSLVDSRIAKNIQYF. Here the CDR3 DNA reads TGCGCCAGCAGCTTGGTGGACAGCAGAATAGCCAAAAACATTCAGTACTTC.

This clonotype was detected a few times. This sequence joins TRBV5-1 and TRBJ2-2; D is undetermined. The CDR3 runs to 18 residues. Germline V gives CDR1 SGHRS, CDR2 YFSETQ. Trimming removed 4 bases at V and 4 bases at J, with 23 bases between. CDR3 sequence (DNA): TGCGCCAGCAGCCAACGGTCACCCGCGAGTCAAGTCACCGGGGAGCTGTTTTTT. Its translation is CASSQRSPASQVTGELFF.

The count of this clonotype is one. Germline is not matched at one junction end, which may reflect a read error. CDR3 coding DNA: TGTGCCAGCAGCCCCGACACCAGTCTCGCCAAAAACAGTCAGTACTTC. It codes for CASSPDTSLAKNSQYF. V is TRBV7-3 and J is TRBJ2-4; D gene unclear. CDR3 length equals 16 residues. Germline CDR1 is SGHTA and CDR2 is FQGTGA. Complete variable domain (other parts from reference TRBV7-3 and TRBJ2-4): GAGVSQTPSNKVTEKGKYVELRCDPISGHTALYWYRQSLGQGPEFLIYFQGTGAADDSGLPNDRFFAVRPEGSVSTLKIQRTERGDSAVYLCASSPDTSLAKNSQYFGAGTRLSVL.

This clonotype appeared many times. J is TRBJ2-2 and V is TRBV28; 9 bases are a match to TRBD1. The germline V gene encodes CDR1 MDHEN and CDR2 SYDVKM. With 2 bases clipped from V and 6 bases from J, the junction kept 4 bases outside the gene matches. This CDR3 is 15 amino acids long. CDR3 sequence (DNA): TGTGCCAGCAGTTTAGCCCGGACAGGGGCCGGGGAGCTGTTTTTT. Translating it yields CASSLARTGAGELFF.

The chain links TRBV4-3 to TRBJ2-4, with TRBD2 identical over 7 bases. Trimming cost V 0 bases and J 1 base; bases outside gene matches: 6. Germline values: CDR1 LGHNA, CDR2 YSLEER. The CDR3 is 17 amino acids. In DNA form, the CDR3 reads TGCGCCAGCAGCCAAGATTGGGGAGGGATGGCCAAAAACATTCAGTACTTC. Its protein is CASSQDWGGMAKNIQYF.

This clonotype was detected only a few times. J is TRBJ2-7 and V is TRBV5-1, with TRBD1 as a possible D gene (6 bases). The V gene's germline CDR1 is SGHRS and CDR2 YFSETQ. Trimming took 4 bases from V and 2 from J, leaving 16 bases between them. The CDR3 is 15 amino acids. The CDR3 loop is CASSPIRDTAYEQYF. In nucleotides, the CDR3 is TGCGCCAGCAGCCCGATACGGGACACGGCCTACGAGCAGTACTTC.

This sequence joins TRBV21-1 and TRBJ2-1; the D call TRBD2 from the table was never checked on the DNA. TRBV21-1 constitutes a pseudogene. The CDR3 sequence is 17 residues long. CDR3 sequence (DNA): TGTGCCAGCAGCAATGGGGGGGGGACTAGCGGCCACAATGAGCAGTTCTTC. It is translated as CASSNGGGTSGHNEQFF.

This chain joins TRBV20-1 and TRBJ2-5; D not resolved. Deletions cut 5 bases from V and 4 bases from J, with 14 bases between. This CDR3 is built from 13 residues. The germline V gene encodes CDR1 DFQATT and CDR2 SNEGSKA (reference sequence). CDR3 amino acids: CSAYGRLGETQYF. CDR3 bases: TGCAGTGCTTACGGACGGTTGGGAGAGACCCAGTACTTC.

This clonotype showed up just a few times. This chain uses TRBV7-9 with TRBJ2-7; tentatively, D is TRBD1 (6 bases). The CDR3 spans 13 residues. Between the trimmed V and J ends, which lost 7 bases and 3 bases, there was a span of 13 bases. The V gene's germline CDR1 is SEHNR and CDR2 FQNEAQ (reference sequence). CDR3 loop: CASTPKGGYEQYF. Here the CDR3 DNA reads TGTGCCAGCACCCCTAAAGGGGGCTACGAGCAGTACTTC.

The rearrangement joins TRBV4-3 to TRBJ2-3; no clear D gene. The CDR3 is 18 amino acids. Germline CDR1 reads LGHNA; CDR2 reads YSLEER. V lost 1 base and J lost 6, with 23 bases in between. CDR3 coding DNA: TGCGCCAGCAGCCAAGGAAGTTTGGTTAGTTTGAAATCGGATACGCAGTATTTT. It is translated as CASSQGSLVSLKSDTQYF.

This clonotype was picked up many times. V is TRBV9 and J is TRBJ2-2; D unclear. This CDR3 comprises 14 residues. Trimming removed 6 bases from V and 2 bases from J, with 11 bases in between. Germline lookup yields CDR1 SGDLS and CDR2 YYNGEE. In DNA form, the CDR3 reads TGTGCCAGCACGGCGTACCTAAACACCGGGGAGCTGTTTTTT. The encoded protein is CASTAYLNTGELFF.

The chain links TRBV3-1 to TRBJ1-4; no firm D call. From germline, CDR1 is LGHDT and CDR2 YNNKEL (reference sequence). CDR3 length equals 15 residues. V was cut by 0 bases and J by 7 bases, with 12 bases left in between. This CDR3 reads CASSQDLGVTEKLFF. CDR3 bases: TGTGCCAGCAGCCAAGATCTTGGCGTAACTGAAAAACTGTTTTTT.

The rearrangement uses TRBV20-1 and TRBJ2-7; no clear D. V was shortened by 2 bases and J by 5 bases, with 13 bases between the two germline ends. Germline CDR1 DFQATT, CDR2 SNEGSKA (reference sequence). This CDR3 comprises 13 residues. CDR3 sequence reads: CSARPGSANEQYF. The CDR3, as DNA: TGCAGTGCTAGACCGGGTTCCGCCAACGAGCAGTACTTC.

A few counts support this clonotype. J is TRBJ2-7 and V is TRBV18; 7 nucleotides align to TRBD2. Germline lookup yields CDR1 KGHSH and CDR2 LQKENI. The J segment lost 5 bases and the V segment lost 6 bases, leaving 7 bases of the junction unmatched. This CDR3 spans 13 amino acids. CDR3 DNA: TGTGCCAGCTCCGCGGGACTATCAAACGAGCAGTACTTC. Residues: CASSAGLSNEQYF. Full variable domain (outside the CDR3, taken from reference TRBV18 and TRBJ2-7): NAGVMQNPRHLVRRRGQEARLRCSPMKGHSHVYWYRQLPEEGLKFMVYLQKENIIDESGMPKERFSAEFPKEGPSILRIQQVVRGDSAAYFCASSAGLSNEQYFGPGTRLTVT.

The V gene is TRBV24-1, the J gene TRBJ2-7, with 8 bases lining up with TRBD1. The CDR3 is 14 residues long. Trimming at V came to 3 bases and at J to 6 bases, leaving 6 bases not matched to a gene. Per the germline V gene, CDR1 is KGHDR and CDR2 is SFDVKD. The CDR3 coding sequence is TGTGCCACCAGTGATCGGACAGGGAGTACCGAGCAGTACTTC. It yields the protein CATSDRTGSTEQYF.

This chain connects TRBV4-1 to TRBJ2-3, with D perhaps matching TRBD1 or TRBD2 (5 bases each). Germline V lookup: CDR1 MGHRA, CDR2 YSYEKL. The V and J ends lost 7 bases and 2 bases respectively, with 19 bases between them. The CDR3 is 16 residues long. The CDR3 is CASTPSTWGNTDTQYF. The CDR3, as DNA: TGCGCCAGCACCCCCTCGACATGGGGGAACACAGATACGCAGTATTTT.

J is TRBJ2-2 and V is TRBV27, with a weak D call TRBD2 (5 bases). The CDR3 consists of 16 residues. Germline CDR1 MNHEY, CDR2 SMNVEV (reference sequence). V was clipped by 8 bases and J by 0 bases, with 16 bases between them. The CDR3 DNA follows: TGTGCCAGCGGCGCGCCTAGCTGGACGAACACCGGGGAGCTGTTTTTT. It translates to CASGAPSWTNTGELFF.

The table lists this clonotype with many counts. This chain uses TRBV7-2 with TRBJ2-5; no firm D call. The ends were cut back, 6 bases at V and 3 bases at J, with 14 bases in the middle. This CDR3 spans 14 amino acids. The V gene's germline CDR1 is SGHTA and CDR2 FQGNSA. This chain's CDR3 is CASRRSPQEETQYF. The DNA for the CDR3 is TGTGCCAGCAGAAGATCACCCCAGGAAGAGACCCAGTACTTC. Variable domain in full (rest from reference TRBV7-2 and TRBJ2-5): GAGVSQSPSNKVTEKGKDVELRCDPISGHTALYWYRQSLGQGLEFLIYFQGNSAPDKSGLPSDRFSAERTGGSVSTLTIQRTQQEDSAVYLCASRRSPQEETQYFGPGTRLLVL.

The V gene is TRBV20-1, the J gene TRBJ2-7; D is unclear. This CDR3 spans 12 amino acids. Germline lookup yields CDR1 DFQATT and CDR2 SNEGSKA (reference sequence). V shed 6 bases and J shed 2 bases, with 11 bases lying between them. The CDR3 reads CSARADAYEQYV. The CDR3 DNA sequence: TGCAGTGCACGGGCAGATGCCTACGAGCAGTACGTC.

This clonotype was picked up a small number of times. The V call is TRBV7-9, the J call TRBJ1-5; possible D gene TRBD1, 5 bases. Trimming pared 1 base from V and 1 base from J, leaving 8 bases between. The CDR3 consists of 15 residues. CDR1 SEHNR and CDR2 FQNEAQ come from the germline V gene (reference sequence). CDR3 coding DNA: TGTGCCAGCAGCTTAGGGACACGCAGCAATCAGCCCCAGCATTTT. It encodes CASSLGTRSNQPQHF.

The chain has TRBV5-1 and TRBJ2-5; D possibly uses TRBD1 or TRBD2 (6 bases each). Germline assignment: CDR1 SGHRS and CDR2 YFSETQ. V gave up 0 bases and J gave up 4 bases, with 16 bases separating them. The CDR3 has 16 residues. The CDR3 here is CASSLGTGRDSETQYF. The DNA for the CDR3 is TGCGCCAGCAGCTTGGGCACAGGGCGGGATTCAGAGACCCAGTACTTC.

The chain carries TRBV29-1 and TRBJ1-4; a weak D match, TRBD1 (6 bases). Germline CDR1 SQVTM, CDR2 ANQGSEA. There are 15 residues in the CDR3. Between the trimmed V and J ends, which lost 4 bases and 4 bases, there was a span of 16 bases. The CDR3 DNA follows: TGCAGCGTTGCCGACAGCGGGGGACATAATGAAAAACTGTTTTTT. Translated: CSVADSGGHNEKLFF.

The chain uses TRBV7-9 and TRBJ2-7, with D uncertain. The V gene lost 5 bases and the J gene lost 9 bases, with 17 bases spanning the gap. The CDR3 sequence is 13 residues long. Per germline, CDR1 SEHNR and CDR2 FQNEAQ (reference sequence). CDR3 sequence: CASSPPVGSGQYV. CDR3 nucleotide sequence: TGTGCCAGCAGCCCTCCTGTAGGTTCTGGGCAGTACGTC.